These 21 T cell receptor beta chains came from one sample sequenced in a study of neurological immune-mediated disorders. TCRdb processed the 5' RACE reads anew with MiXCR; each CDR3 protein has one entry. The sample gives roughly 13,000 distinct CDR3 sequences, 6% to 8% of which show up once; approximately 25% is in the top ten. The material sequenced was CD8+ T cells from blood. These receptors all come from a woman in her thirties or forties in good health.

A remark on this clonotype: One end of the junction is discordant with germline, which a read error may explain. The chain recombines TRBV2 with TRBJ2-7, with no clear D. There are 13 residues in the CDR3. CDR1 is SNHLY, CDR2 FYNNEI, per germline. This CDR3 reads CSSSGPLTLEQYF. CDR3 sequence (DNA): TGTTCCAGTAGTGGCCCCCTCACTTTGGAGCAGTACTTC.

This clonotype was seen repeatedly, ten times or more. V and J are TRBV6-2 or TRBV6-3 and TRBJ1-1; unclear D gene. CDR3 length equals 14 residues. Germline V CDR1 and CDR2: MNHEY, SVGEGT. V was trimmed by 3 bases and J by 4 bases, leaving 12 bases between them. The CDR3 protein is CASSYGWAGTEAFF. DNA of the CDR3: TGTGCCAGCAGTTATGGATGGGCGGGCACTGAAGCTTTCTTT.

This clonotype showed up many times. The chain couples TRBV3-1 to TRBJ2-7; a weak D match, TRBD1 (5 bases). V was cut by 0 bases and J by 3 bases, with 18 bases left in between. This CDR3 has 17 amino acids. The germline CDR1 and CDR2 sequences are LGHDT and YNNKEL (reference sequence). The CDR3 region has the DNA TGTGCCAGCAGCCAAGATGAAAGGGCAGGGCGCAGCTACGAGCAGTACTTC. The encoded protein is CASSQDERAGRSYEQYF.

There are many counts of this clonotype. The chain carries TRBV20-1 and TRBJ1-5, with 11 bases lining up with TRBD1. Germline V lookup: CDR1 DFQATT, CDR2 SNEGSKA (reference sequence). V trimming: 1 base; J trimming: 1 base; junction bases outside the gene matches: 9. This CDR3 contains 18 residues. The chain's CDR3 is CSARGPLGQGASNQPQHF. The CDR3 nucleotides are TGCAGTGCTAGAGGCCCCCTTGGACAGGGGGCGAGCAATCAGCCCCAGCATTTT.

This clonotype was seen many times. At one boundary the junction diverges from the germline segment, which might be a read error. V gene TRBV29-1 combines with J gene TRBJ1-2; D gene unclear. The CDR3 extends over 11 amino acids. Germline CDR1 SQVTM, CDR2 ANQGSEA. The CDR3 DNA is TGCAGCGTTGAAACCGGGCCCGAGACCTACTTC. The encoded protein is CSVETGPETYF.

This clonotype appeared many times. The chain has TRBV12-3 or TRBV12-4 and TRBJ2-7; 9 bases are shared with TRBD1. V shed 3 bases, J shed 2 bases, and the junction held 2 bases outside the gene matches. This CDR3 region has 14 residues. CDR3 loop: CASSFGTGTYEQYF. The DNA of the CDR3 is TGTGCCAGCAGTTTTGGGACAGGGACCTACGAGCAGTACTTC.

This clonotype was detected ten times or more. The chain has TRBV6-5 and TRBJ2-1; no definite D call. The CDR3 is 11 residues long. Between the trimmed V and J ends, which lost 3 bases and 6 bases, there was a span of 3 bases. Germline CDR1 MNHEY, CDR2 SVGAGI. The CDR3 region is CASSYSNEQFF. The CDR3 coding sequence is TGTGCCAGCAGTTATAGCAATGAGCAGTTCTTC.

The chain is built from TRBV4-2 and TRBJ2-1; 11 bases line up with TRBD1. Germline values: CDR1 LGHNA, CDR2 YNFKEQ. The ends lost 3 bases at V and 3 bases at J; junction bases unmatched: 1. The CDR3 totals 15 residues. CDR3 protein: CASSHGTGGYNEQFF. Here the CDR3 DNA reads TGTGCCAGCAGCCATGGGACAGGGGGCTACAATGAGCAGTTCTTC.

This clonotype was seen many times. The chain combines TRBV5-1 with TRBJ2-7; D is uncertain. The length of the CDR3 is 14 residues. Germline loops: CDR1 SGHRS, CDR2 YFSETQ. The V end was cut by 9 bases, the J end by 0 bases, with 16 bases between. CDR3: CATPRRSDSYEQYF. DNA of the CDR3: TGCGCCACCCCTAGACGGTCTGACTCCTACGAGCAGTACTTC. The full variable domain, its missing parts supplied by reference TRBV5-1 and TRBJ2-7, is KAGVTQTPRYLIKTRGQQVTLSCSPISGHRSVSWYQQTPGQGLQFLFEYFSETQRNKGNFPGRFSGRQFSNSRSEMNVSTLELGDSALYLCATPRRSDSYEQYFGPGTRLTVT.

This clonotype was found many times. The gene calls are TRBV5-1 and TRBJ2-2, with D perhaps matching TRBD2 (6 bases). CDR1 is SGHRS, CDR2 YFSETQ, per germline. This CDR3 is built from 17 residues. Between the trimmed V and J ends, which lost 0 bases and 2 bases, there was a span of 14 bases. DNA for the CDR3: TGCGCCAGCAGCTTGGCGGCGACTAGAGTCAACACCGGGGAGCTGTTTTTT. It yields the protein CASSLAATRVNTGELFF. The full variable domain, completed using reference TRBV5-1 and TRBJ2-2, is KAGVTQTPRYLIKTRGQQVTLSCSPISGHRSVSWYQQTPGQGLQFLFEYFSETQRNKGNFPGRFSGRQFSNSRSEMNVSTLELGDSALYLCASSLAATRVNTGELFFGEGSRLTVL.

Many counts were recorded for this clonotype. CDR3 loop: CASLRGDSYNEQFF. The CDR3, as DNA: TGTGCCAGCTTGCGGGGCGACTCCTACAATGAGCAGTTCTTC. The V call is TRBV2, the J call TRBJ2-1, with a tentative D call TRBD2 (6 bases). Germline-derived CDR1 and CDR2 are SNHLY and FYNNEI. The CDR3 is 14 residues long. V was clipped by 8 bases and J by 0 bases, with 11 bases between them.

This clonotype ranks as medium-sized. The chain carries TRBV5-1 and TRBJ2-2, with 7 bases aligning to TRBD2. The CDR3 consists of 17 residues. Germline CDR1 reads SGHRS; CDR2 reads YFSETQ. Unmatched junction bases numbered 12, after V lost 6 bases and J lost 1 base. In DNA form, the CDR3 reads TGCGCCAGCACGGGGCTGCTGGGGAGGGAGAACACCGGGGAGCTGTTTTTT. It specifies CASTGLLGRENTGELFF. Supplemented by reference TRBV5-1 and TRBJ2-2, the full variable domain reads KAGVTQTPRYLIKTRGQQVTLSCSPISGHRSVSWYQQTPGQGLQFLFEYFSETQRNKGNFPGRFSGRQFSNSRSEMNVSTLELGDSALYLCASTGLLGRENTGELFFGEGSRLTVL.

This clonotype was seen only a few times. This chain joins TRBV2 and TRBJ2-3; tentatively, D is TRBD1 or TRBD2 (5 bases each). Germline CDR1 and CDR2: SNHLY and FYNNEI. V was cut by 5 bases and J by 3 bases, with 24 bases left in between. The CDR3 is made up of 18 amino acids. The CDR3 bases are TGTGCCAGCAGTTCAGACCGGGACCCAAACGAGCAGACAGATACGCAGTATTTT. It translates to CASSSDRDPNEQTDTQYF.

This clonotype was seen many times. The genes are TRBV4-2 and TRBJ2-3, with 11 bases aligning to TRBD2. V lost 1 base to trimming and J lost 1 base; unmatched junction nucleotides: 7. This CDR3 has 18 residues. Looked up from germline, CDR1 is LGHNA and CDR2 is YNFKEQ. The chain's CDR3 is CASSQVVGLAGRTDTQYF. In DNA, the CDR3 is TGTGCCAGCAGCCAAGTTGTCGGACTAGCGGGTCGCACAGATACGCAGTATTTT.

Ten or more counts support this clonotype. The CDR3 protein is CATSRDLKWGLARKTQYF. CDR3 coding DNA: TGTGCCACCAGCAGAGATCTAAAATGGGGACTAGCACGGAAGACCCAGTACTTC. This chain joins TRBV15 and TRBJ2-5; 9 nucleotides match TRBD2. CDR3 size: 18 residues. With V trimmed by 0 bases and J by 6 bases, 14 bases remained unmatched. Per germline, CDR1 LNHNV and CDR2 YYDKDF (reference sequence).

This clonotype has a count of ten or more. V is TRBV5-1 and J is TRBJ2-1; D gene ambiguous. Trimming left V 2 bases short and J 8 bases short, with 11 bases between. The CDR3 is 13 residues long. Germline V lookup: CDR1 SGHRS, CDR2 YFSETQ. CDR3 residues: CASSFQGIHEQFF. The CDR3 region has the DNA TGCGCCAGCAGCTTTCAAGGCATCCATGAGCAGTTCTTC.

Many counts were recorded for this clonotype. DNA of the CDR3: TGTGCCAGCTACACCAGAGCGGGGATGGGTTATGGCTACACCTTC. Amino acids: CASYTRAGMGYGYTF. J is TRBJ1-2 and V is TRBV27; the D is unclear. V was pared by 8 bases and J by 5 bases, with 21 bases between. The CDR3 is 15 amino acids. Germline V gene data show CDR1 as MNHEY and CDR2 as SMNVEV (reference sequence).

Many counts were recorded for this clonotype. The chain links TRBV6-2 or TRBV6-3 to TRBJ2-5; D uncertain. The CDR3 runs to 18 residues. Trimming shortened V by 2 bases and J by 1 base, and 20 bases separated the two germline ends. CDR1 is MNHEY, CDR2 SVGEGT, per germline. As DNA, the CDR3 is TGTGCCAGCAGTTACCACCGGTCTACAAGGCAAGTCCAAGAGACCCAGTACTTC. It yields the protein CASSYHRSTRQVQETQYF.

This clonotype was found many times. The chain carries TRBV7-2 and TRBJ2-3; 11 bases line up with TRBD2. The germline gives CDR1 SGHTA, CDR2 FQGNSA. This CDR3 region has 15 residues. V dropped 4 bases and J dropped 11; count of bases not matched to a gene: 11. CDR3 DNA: TGTGCCAGCAGCTCCCGACTAGCGGGGACTCTTGAGCAGTATTTT. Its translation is CASSSRLAGTLEQYF.

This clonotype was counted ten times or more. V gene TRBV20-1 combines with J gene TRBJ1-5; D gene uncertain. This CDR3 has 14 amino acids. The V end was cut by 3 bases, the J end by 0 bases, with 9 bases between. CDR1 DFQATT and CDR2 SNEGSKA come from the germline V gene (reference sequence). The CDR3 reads CSARSEGSNQPQHF. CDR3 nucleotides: TGCAGTGCTAGGAGCGAGGGTAGCAATCAGCCCCAGCATTTT.

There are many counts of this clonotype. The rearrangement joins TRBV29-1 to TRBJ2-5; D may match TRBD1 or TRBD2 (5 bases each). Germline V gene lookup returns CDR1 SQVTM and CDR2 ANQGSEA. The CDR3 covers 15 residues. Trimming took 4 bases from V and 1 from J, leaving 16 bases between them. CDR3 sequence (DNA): TGCAGCGTTGCCCCGGGACCCAGGGCCCAAGAGACCCAGTACTTC. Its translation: CSVAPGPRAQETQYF.